This T cell receptor (beta chain) was recorded in a study of regulatory T cells in long-lasting Graves disease. With iRepertoire HTBI primers and Arm-PCR of CDR3 regions, TCR beta libraries were built. TCRdb reanalysed the multiplex PCR reads using MiXCR and keeps one entry per CDR3 protein. Among almost 350,000 distinct CDR3 sequences listed, 15% to 20% were seen once. This clonotype has a count of ten or more. The CDR3 totals 14 residues. Germline V CDR1 and CDR2: SGHRS, YFSETQ. The V segment lost 7 bases and the J segment 5 bases; nucleotides outside the gene matches: 11. The time point here: persistent/refractory GD, antithyroid drugs over 5 years with positive TRAb. There was RNA extracted from PBMCs, and the TCR library was made from it.

The clonotype originates from a female donor with Graves disease. The chain uses TRBV5-1 and TRBJ1-1, with TRBD1 matching 7 bases. This specimen was peripheral blood mononuclear cells (PBMCs), taken when the disease was refractory, from a patient treated with antithyroid drugs. CDR3 protein: CASGGQPNGTEAFF. In DNA form, the CDR3 reads TGCGCCAGCGGGGGACAGCCCAACGGGACTGAAGCTTTCTTT.